This T cell receptor (beta chain) came from a study of shared clonotypes between healthy human individuals. Method: immunoSEQ multiplex PCR; TCRdb's copy keeps in-frame clones and lacks some. The sample lists about 1.5 million clones, 95% to 99% occurring once. Germline assignment: CDR1 LNHDA and CDR2 SQIVND (reference sequence). The V and J ends lost 5 bases and 1 base respectively, with 11 bases between them. The CDR3 contains 14 residues. J is TRBJ1-2 and V is TRBV19; tentative D call: TRBD1 (5 bases). The source is a man younger than 40 in good health. Sequenced sample: naive CD4+ T cells sorted from blood. The subset: CD45RA+ positively selected. Here the CDR3 DNA reads TGTGCCAGTAGTCCGACAGCGATTAACTATGGCTACACCTTC. This sequence encodes CASSPTAINYGYTF.